This T cell receptor beta chain was captured by sequencing in a study of CD8+ T cells in alopecia areata. Turning to the study itself: A 6-month off-drug phase came after tofacitinib, which had lasted 6 to 18 months.

Extracted RNA was reverse transcribed, and the resulting cDNA served as sequencing template. Profiled with immunoSEQ multiplex PCR; TCRdb holds only in-frame clones, not every one. The repertoire consists of over 120,000 clones, with around 50% occurring once and the leading ten covering 15% to 20%. CDR3 length equals 17 residues. Germline trimming cut 4 bases from V and 5 bases from J; bases unmatched to any gene: 15. In germline, CDR1 is MNHEY, CDR2 SMNVEV (reference sequence). This clone appeared a few times. Treatment of the sample: oral pan-JAK inhibitor, 5-10 mg twice daily. The receptor's source is a human donor with alopecia areata. Specimen: CD8+ T cells sorted from blood, collected at week 4, from a patient treated with tofacitinib. This chain uses TRBV27 with TRBJ1-2; TRBD1 aligns across 8 bases. CDR3 amino acids: CASSSVDRANVRYGYTF. The CDR3 DNA sequence: TGTGCCAGCAGTTCTGTGGACAGGGCCAATGTGCGGTATGGCTACACCTTC.